This TCR beta chain was found in a study of T cells in Graves' hyperthyroidism and ophthalmopathy. Study-level points and caveats: Blood samples included most of the expanded thyroid clonotypes exceeding 0.001. Ophthalmopathy prediction by the model preceded onset by a median 6.5 months.

Individuals with ophthalmopathy presented a Clinical Activity Score of at least 3, a NOSPECS grade of at least 4 and a duration under 3 months. Diagnostic assessment was based on clinical symptoms, serum thyroxine and TRAb, thyroid ultrasound and orbital computed tomography. The CDR3 is 15 residues long. Losses at the gene ends were 5 bases for V and 5 bases for J; bases not matched to a gene: 14. CDR1 and CDR2 (germline): DFQATT, SNEGSKA (reference sequence). Amplification of TCR beta CDR3 regions was performed using RNA transcripts as template. A first-round RT-PCR of the TCR CDR3 used the HTBI primer set. Each CDR3 protein gets one entry after TCRdb re-called the multiplex PCR reads with MiXCR. The sample lists fewer than 250,000 distinct CDR3 sequences; about a sixth were seen once. This clonotype has a count of ten or more. Its cognate antigen is unknown.

What was sequenced was blood. This clonotype originated in a woman younger than 30 with Graves' ophthalmopathy. The chain couples TRBV20-1 to TRBJ2-5, with 7 bases lining up with TRBD1. CDR3 sequence reads: CSAVFSTGIVETQYF. CDR3 in DNA: TGCAGTGCTGTTTTCTCGACAGGGATCGTGGAGACCCAGTACTTC.